This T cell receptor beta chain stems from a study of blood T cell repertoires in COVID-19. Study context: The United States, Italy and Spain provided the acute and convalescent COVID-19 samples.

Germline assignment: CDR1 MNHEY and CDR2 SMNVEV (reference sequence). The CDR3 is 16 residues long. V gave up 6 bases and J gave up 0 bases, with 16 bases separating them. Enrolled during active infection, Seattle patients were then followed longitudinally. In the original processing: Amplification from reference gene primers served as the basis for estimated nucleated cell counts. Some clones are missing from TCRdb's copy, which holds only in-frame ones; the method was immunoSEQ multiplex PCR. From that table come the V and J calls and clone size; the DNA was used to work out D and trimming. Here the sample spans some 220,000 clones, approximately 85% being singletons.

The chain employs TRBV27 and TRBJ2-3; the D is unclear. The material sequenced was peripheral blood. The sequence came from a man aged 45-65 years with COVID-19, enrolled during active disease. The CDR3 nucleotides are TGTGCCAGCAGCCGCCATTCCGAAGCCAGCACAGATACGCAGTATTTT. Amino acid sequence: CASSRHSEASTDTQYF.